The source of this T cell receptor beta chain is a study of shared clonotypes between healthy human individuals (dated by TCRdb to 2020 to 2022). About the full investigation: Two women and three men aged 18 to 49 years were included in the cohort. To increase sequencing depth and limit assay-specific biases, different laboratories used diverse techniques to prepare libraries and sequence TCR repertoires. To estimate repertoire size and how much clonotype sharing occurs between individuals, the study deeply sequenced the blood TCR repertoires of about five healthy adults. For each donor, three plates each were used for CD4 naive and CD4 memory, two plates were used for CD8 naive, and one plate was used for CD8 memory. Each donor's leukapheresis produced roughly between roughly 0.85 and 10 billion PBMCs. The study at large found these results: Pairwise subsampling indicated that sequencing depth was expected to affect the degree of clonotype sharing among donors. Rarefaction of sorted-subset datasets indicated incomplete sequencing despite the large sequencing depth. Sampling was restricted to blood, and TCR repertoires in tissues likely differ from the TCR repertoires found in blood. Compared with non-shared clonotypes, clonotypes shared by all four sorted-subset donors had higher generation probabilities. When several donors were compared, the shared fraction of clonotypes was about 5% for naive CD4, about 4% for naive CD8, 2.3% for memory CD4, and 0.4% for memory CD8. Naive subsets generally had larger estimated clonotype richness than memory subsets. The genetic and exposure-history diversity represented was limited by the small number of donors.

The donors were healthy, HIV-negative adults with no recently reported acute infections or vaccinations. All donors were Caucasian adults living in Nashville, Tennessee, USA. CD4+ T cells were enriched by magnetic negative selection, after which naive cells were positively selected on CD45RA and the negative fraction was taken as the memory subset. Blood was collected by leukapheresis, and PBMCs were isolated by Ficoll-Histopaque density gradient centrifugation and then cryopreserved in liquid nitrogen vapor phase. Purity and quantity of every magnetically sorted T cell population were checked by analytical flow cytometry. Each sorted fraction had its genomic DNA isolated and then quantified by UV absorbance on a Nanodrop 2000c. Using the deep immunoSEQ assay, multiplex PCR amplified TCR CDR3 regions from genomic DNA. For each cell subset, the extracted genomic DNA was distributed evenly across all wells of several immunoSEQ 96-well plates, and each plate served as one replicate. For sorted subsets, roughly 200 ng of genomic DNA, equivalent to about 30,000 T cell genomes, went into each replicate PCR. Purified libraries were quantified with a Qubit 3.0 fluorometer, sized on a Bioanalyzer 2100, and re-quantified with the KAPA Library Quantification kit. Every immunoSEQ 96-well plate was sequenced on a separate single-read 150-cycle Illumina NextSeq 550 flow cell. Under the source paper's analysis protocol: The immunoSEQ output contained only junctional sequences without quality scores, so filtering could not match that applied to full-length reads. Sequences were annotated with PyIR, a Python wrapper for IgBLAST v1.9, using IMGT germline references to assign V/J genes and CDR3. Reads were filtered out if the reads had weak V/J assignments (E-value above 1e-6), no CDR3, stop codons, out-of-frame junctions, or ambiguous translated residues. A V3J clonotype was defined by an identical inferred V gene, J gene, and CDR3 amino acid sequence. Percentage overlap between repertoires was computed as shared unique clonotypes divided by the size of the smaller repertoire. Richness of each repertoire was evaluated using RTK rarefaction, the Chao1 estimator, and Recon v2.1 estimates of unobserved clonotypes. OLGA was used to compute generation probabilities for all TCRbeta clonotypes that the gDNA method yielded from a handful of donors. TCRdb took this table from immuneACCESS and kept in-frame rearrangements with V and J called. Such tables lack part of the clones; where checked against another copy, unresolved V genes explain under half of the gap, and the rest is unexplained. Clone size and the V and J calls come from that table; the DNA yielded D and trimming. For this sample there are about 660,000 clones; approximately 79% appear just once. The top ten clonotypes cover around 1.6% of the sample.

A word on this clone: Its antigen has not been determined. No base quality values were provided; no much bigger clone lies one nucleotide off.

Material for sequencing was memory CD4+ T cells sorted from blood. Sample cell subset or site, as interpreted from the label and publication: CD45RA-negative fraction. The TCR comes from a woman aged 25 to 39 in good health.

CDR3 sequence: CASSLLGTRTDTQYF. The nucleotide sequence reads as follows: TGTGCCAGCAGCTTATTAGGGACTAGGACAGATACGCAGTATTTT. Recombination joined TRBV7-2 with TRBJ2-3, with TRBD2 matching 8 junction bases. Counted from cysteine to phenylalanine, this CDR3 has 15 amino acids. Solely the CDR3 DNA is kept, with 45 bases framed from the first base. Reading the germline V gene gives CDR1 SGHTA and CDR2 FQGNSA. Here V drops 2 bases and J drops 3 bases, and the junction holds 4 bases not matched to any gene.